Sequencing of this TCR beta chain was carried out in a study of blood T cells in healthy people across ages. Broader study findings: There were more naive CD4+ cells and higher diversity in long-lived donors than in aged donors. Samples with more naive T cells showed higher observed beta diversity.

On this clonotype itself: The antigen remains undetermined.

Primed by a sample-barcoded 5' primer and a J-beta primer mix, a second PCR proceeded for 7 to 11 cycles. The template-switch adaptor was a 5' adaptor with 12 random nucleotides. It tagged each cDNA molecule. Each CDR3 protein is one row after TCRdb ran MiXCR on the 5' RACE reads. The table records about a million distinct CDR3 sequences, more than 30% of them present only once. The source material was blood. This TCR derives from a man between 18 and 35 years old in good health.

In DNA, the CDR3 is TGTGCCTGGAGTGTAGGACCCAATCAGCCCCAGCATTTT. Its translation: CAWSVGPNQPQHF. The V and J genes are TRBV30 and TRBJ1-5; D gene ambiguous. V lost 0 bases, J lost 3 bases, and 6 bases lay in between. Germline CDR1 reads GTSNPN; CDR2 reads SVGIG (reference sequence). The CDR3 is made up of 13 amino acids.